The 8 T cell receptor beta chains listed next were all sequenced from one sample in a study of cytotoxic CD8 clonotypes in ibrutinib-treated CLL. TCRdb keeps only in-frame clones here, not all; method: immunoSEQ multiplex PCR. The table includes some 100,000 clones, 58% detected once. Sequencing used PBMCs, obtained after 24 months of ibrutinib treatment. The receptors were gathered from a human donor with chronic lymphocytic leukemia.

The CDR3 nucleotides read TGTGCCAGCAGCGTAGACCCCGGAGGTAATTCACCCCTCCACTTT. Translating it yields CASSVDPGGNSPLHF. The V call is TRBV9, the J call TRBJ1-6; D is ambiguous. Germline V gene data show CDR1 as SGDLS and CDR2 as YYNGEE. CDR3 length: 15 residues. V lost 0 bases and J 6 bases, leaving 10 bases between the germline ends.

The CDR3: CASRRGGDVYEQYF. The CDR3 DNA is TGTGCCAGCAGGCGCGGGGGGGATGTTTACGAGCAGTACTTC. The V gene is TRBV6-6, the J gene TRBJ2-7, with 9 nucleotides matching TRBD2. The trim removed 6 bases at V and 4 bases at J, leaving 7 bases unmatched. CDR3 length: 14 amino acids. The germline CDR1 and CDR2 sequences are MNHNY and SVGAGI (reference sequence).

The V call is TRBV6-6, the J call TRBJ2-3; possible D gene TRBD1, 5 bases. The CDR3 is 15 amino acids. Per the germline V gene, CDR1 is MNHNY and CDR2 is SVGAGI (reference sequence). V lost 7 bases and J 2 bases, leaving 16 bases between the germline ends. The CDR3 coding sequence is TGTGCCAGCACCAAAGGGATCAGGGCCACAGATACGCAGTATTTT. Residues: CASTKGIRATDTQYF.

The V call is TRBV5-1, the J call TRBJ1-2; 7 bases are shared with TRBD1. The CDR3 sequence is 14 residues long. With 4 bases clipped from V and 8 bases from J, the junction kept 11 bases outside the gene matches. The germline CDR1 and CDR2 sequences are SGHRS and YFSETQ. CDR3 in amino acids: CASSPDRLLRGYTF. For the CDR3, the DNA is TGCGCCAGCAGCCCGGACAGGCTTTTACGGGGCTACACCTTC.

This clone was found once. The junction differs from germline at one of its ends, possibly a read error. CDR3 DNA: TGTGCTAGCAGCTGGACTAGCACAGATACGCAGTATTTT. It yields the protein CASSWTSTDTQYF. The V call is TRBV7-7, the J call TRBJ2-3; TRBD2 might be the D (5 bases). CDR3 size: 13 residues. Germline CDR1 reads SSHAT; CDR2 reads FNYEAQ (reference sequence).

The chain employs TRBV30 and TRBJ1-2; D is uncertain. The CDR3 has 14 residues. Germline V gene data show CDR1 as GTSNPN and CDR2 as SVGIG (reference sequence). V was pared by 4 bases and J by 2 bases, with 14 bases between. The CDR3 DNA is TGTGCCTGGACCTCCCCCAGTTTCAACTATGGCTACACCTTC. Protein sequence: CAWTSPSFNYGYTF.

This clone has only a few counts. The CDR3 loop is CSVSIFDGYTF. The CDR3 region has the DNA TGCAGCGTCTCAATATTCGATGGCTACACCTTC. This sequence joins TRBV29-1 and TRBJ1-2; D is ambiguous. The germline gives CDR1 SQVTM, CDR2 ANQGSEA. The CDR3 is made up of 11 amino acids. Trimming removed 6 bases from V and 6 bases from J, with 11 bases in between.

This clone has only one observation. The chain employs TRBV4-2 and TRBJ2-3; D unclear. The CDR3 totals 14 residues. With 0 bases removed from V and 3 bases from J, the gap between germline ends came to 7 bases. Germline V lookup: CDR1 LGHNA, CDR2 YNFKEQ. CDR3 DNA: TGTGCCAGCAGCCAAGATGTAGTGACAGATACGCAGTATTTT. It codes for CASSQDVVTDTQYF.